These 16 T cell receptor beta chains were all obtained from the same sample, sequenced in a study of blood T cell repertoires in COVID-19. Sequencing was performed with immunoSEQ multiplex PCR; in TCRdb, only in-frame clones are kept and a portion is missing. The sample has about 120,000 clones, 85% seen once; the top ten hold roughly 11%. The sample consisted of peripheral blood. The receptors come from a man older than 75 with acute or convalescent COVID-19.

This sequence joins TRBV7-9 and TRBJ2-1, with 9 nucleotides matching TRBD1. Germline values: CDR1 SEHNR, CDR2 FQNEAQ (reference sequence). CDR3 length equals 15 residues. V lost 4 bases and J lost 5; bases outside the gene matches: 6. CDR3 sequence (DNA): TGTGCCAGCAGCTCCGGGACAGGGATCCACAATGAGCAGTTCTTC. Protein sequence: CASSSGTGIHNEQFF.

The chain joins TRBV7-3 to TRBJ2-3; 14 bases are a match to TRBD2. The CDR3 has 16 residues. The V gene end was trimmed by 4 bases and the J gene end by 1 base; junction bases not matched to a gene: 1. Germline V gene sequence: CDR1 SGHTA, CDR2 FQGTGA. The CDR3: CASSWTSGGRTDTQYF. The CDR3 DNA follows: TGTGCCAGCAGCTGGACTAGCGGGGGGCGCACAGATACGCAGTATTTT.

This chain links TRBV4-3 with TRBJ2-4; D is perhaps TRBD2 (5 bases). V shed 0 bases and J shed 7 bases, with 13 bases lying between them. CDR1 and CDR2 (germline): LGHNA, YSLEER. CDR3 size: 15 residues. The CDR3 DNA sequence: TGCGCCAGCAGCCAAGATTTCATAGGGAGTAACATTCAGTACTTC. Translating it yields CASSQDFIGSNIQYF.

The rearrangement uses TRBV5-1 and TRBJ1-1, with a weak D call TRBD1 (5 bases). Trimming pared 3 bases from V and 1 base from J, leaving 13 bases between. This CDR3 comprises 15 residues. CDR1 is SGHRS and CDR2 is YFSETQ in the germline V gene. The CDR3 region is CASSWGLRENTEAFF. The CDR3 DNA sequence: TGCGCCAGCAGCTGGGGACTGAGGGAGAACACTGAAGCTTTCTTT.

This rearrangement joins TRBV19 to TRBJ2-5, with no clear D. The germline V gene encodes CDR1 LNHDA and CDR2 SQIVND (reference sequence). V lost 8 bases and J lost 4, with 14 bases in between. The CDR3 loop spans 13 amino acids. The DNA of the CDR3 is TGTGCCAGTGGGTACCACCAGGCAGAGACCCAGTACTTC. As protein: CASGYHQAETQYF. The variable domain in full, with the rest retrieved from reference TRBV19 and TRBJ2-5, is DGGITQSPKYLFRKEGQNVTLSCEQNLNHDAMYWYRQDPGQGLRLIYYSQIVNDFQKGDIAEGYSVSREKKESFPLTVTSAQKNPTAFYLCASGYHQAETQYFGPGTRLLVL.

The CDR3 is CASGTGVFGYTF. The CDR3 DNA reads as TGTGCCAGCGGGACAGGGGTCTTCGGCTACACCTTC. V usage is TRBV11-1 and J usage is TRBJ1-2; 10 positions match TRBD1. The germline gives CDR1 SGHAT, CDR2 FQDESV (reference sequence). The ends lost 8 bases at V and 8 bases at J; junction bases unmatched: 5. This CDR3 comprises 12 residues.

The rearrangement joins TRBV4-3 to TRBJ1-5; D not certain. Per germline, CDR1 LGHNA and CDR2 YSLEER. There are 18 residues in the CDR3. Between the trimmed V and J ends, which lost 0 bases and 8 bases, there was a span of 23 bases. The CDR3 DNA is TGCGCCAGCAGCCAAGATTGGAGGGTCTCTCGTTCCTTTAAGCCCCAGCATTTT. Translating it yields CASSQDWRVSRSFKPQHF.

In its sample, this clone was seen a few times. The chain carries TRBV7-2 and TRBJ2-7; 8 nucleotides match TRBD1. Germline V gene sequence: CDR1 SGHTA, CDR2 FQGNSA. V gave up 5 bases and J gave up 2 bases; unmatched junction bases: 5. This CDR3 region has 14 residues. In DNA form, the CDR3 reads TGTGCCAGCAGCCACGGACAGGGAACCTACGAGCAGTACTTC. Its translation: CASSHGQGTYEQYF. Full variable domain (outside the CDR3, taken from reference TRBV7-2 and TRBJ2-7): GAGVSQSPSNKVTEKGKDVELRCDPISGHTALYWYRQSLGQGLEFLIYFQGNSAPDKSGLPSDRFSAERTGGSVSTLTIQRTQQEDSAVYLCASSHGQGTYEQYFGPGTRLTVT.

The rearrangement links TRBV19 to TRBJ2-1; 11 bases align to TRBD2. The germline V gene encodes CDR1 LNHDA and CDR2 SQIVND (reference sequence). The CDR3 has 17 residues. Trimming took 3 bases from V and 4 from J; bases not matched to a gene: 8. CDR3: CASSITTSGVSYNEQFF. The CDR3 region has the DNA TGTGCCAGTAGTATCACGACTAGCGGGGTTTCATACAATGAGCAGTTCTTC.

The chain employs TRBV19 and TRBJ1-6, with 10 bases that match TRBD1. The germline V gene encodes CDR1 LNHDA and CDR2 SQIVND (reference sequence). The CDR3 covers 13 residues. Trimming removed 7 bases from V and 10 bases from J; junction bases left unmatched: 4. DNA for the CDR3: TGTGCCAGTAACGACAGGGGGCAGTCACCCCTCCACTTT. It encodes CASNDRGQSPLHF.

V and J are TRBV30 and TRBJ1-4, with D perhaps matching TRBD1 (6 bases). V was trimmed by 0 bases and J by 3 bases, leaving 8 bases between them. This CDR3 has 14 amino acids. Germline V gene data show CDR1 as GTSNPN and CDR2 as SVGIG (reference sequence). CDR3 sequence reads: CAWSVQGSNEKLFF. The DNA of the CDR3 is TGTGCCTGGAGTGTACAGGGATCTAATGAAAAACTGTTTTTT.

This clone appeared once. This sequence joins TRBV24-1 and TRBJ2-3; 7 nucleotides agree with TRBD1. The CDR3 is made up of 15 amino acids. Germline loops: CDR1 KGHDR, CDR2 SFDVKD. J lost 2 bases, V lost 0 bases, and 1 base had no gene match. The CDR3: CATSDLGQATDTQYF. In DNA form, the CDR3 reads TGTGCCACCAGTGATTTGGGACAGGCCACAGATACGCAGTATTTT.

The chain recombines TRBV5-4 with TRBJ1-1, with D possibly TRBD1 on 6 matching bases. CDR1 SGHNT and CDR2 YYREEE come from the germline V gene (reference sequence). This CDR3 has 15 residues. The V end lost 1 base, the J end lost 0 bases, and 10 bases lay between the germline ends. In nucleotides, the CDR3 is TGTGCCAGCAGCTTGTCGGACAGAGTGAACACTGAAGCTTTCTTT. Translating gives CASSLSDRVNTEAFF.

The rearrangement uses TRBV5-1 and TRBJ1-5; 8 bases map to TRBD1. J lost 4 bases, V lost 1 base, and 4 bases had no gene match. The CDR3 length is 15 residues. CDR1 is SGHRS and CDR2 is YFSETQ in the germline V gene. CDR3 DNA: TGCGCCAGCAGCTTGTCGGGACAGGATAATCAGCCCCAGCATTTT. Protein product: CASSLSGQDNQPQHF.

In this sample, this clone turned up a few times. The chain combines TRBV28 with TRBJ1-5; possibly TRBD1 for D (6 bases). V lost 3 bases to trimming and J lost 3 bases, with 9 bases between them. Germline V gene lookup returns CDR1 MDHEN and CDR2 SYDVKM. The CDR3 loop spans 14 amino acids. For the CDR3, the DNA is TGTGCCAGCAGTTTTGGGGACAACAATCAGCCCCAGCATTTT. It translates to CASSFGDNNQPQHF.

This CDR3 reads CASRVQGSTEAFF. CDR3 sequence (DNA): TGTGCCAGCAGGGTACAGGGGAGCACTGAAGCTTTCTTT. V and J are TRBV6-5 and TRBJ1-1, with 7 positions matching TRBD1. With V trimmed by 6 bases and J by 4 bases, 5 bases remained unmatched. The CDR3 runs to 13 residues. Germline V gene lookup returns CDR1 MNHEY and CDR2 SVGAGI.